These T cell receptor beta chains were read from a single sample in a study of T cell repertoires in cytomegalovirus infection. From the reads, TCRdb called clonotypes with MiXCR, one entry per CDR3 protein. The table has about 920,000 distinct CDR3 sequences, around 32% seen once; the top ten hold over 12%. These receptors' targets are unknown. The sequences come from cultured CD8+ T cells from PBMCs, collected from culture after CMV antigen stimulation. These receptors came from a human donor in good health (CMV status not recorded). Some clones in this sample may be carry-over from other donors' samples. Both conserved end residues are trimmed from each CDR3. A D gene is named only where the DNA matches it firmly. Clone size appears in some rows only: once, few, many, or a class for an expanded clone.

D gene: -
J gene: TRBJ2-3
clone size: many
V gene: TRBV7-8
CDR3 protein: ASSYLGGGTDTQY

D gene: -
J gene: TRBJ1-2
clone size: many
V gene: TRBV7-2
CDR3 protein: ASSLGRLDPGPYGYT

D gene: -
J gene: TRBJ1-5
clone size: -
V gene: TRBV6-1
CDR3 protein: ASSEAQINNQPQH

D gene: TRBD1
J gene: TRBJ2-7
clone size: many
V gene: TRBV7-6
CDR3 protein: ASSLTPGQAYEQY

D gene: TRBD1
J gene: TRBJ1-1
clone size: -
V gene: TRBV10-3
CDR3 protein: TISESSRDRVAEAF

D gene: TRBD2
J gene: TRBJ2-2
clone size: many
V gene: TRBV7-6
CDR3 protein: ASSRPGLTNTGELF

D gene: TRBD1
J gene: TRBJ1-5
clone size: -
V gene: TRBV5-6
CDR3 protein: ASSLGQGDRQPQH

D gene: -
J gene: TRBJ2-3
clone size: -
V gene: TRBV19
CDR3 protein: ASSALVLREPTDTQY

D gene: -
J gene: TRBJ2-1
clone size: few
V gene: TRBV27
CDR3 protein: ASRHKYNEQF

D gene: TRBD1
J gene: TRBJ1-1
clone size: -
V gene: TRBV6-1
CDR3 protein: ASSETGTGGWAEAF

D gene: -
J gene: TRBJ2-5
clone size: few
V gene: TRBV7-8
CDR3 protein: ASSLALLAQETQY

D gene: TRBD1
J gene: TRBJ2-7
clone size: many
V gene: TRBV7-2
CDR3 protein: ASSHGQGWSYEQY

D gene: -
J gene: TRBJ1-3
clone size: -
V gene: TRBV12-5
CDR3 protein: ASGLDGGSGNTIY

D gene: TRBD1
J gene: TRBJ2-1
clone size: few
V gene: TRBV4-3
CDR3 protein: ASSQSSWTGAYNEQF

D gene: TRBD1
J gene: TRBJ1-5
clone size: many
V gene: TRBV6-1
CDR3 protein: ASSEADRGFNQPQH

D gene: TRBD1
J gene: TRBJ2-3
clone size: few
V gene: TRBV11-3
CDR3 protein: ASSSRDSDPDTQY

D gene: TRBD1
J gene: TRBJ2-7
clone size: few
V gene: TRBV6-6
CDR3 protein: ASTDWQGESYEQY

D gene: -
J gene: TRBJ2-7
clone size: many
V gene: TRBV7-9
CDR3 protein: ASSLERGAPYEQY

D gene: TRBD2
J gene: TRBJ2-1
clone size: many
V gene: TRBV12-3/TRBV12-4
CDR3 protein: ASSLGLAGDEQF

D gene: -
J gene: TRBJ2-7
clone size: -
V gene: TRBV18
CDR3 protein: ASSPGALLDEQY

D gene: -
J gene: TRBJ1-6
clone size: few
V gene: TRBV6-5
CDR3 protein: ASSYGAVWSTNSPLH

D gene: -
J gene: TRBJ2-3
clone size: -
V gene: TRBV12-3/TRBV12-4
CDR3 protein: ASNREGGPDTQY

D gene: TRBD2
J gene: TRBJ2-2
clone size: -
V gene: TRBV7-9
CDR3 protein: ASSDWTSGEYTGELF

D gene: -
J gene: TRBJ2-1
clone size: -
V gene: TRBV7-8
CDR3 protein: ASSPEARRYNGEQF

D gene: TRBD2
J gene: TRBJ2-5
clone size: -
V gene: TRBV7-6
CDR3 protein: ASSTLAGGPKTQY

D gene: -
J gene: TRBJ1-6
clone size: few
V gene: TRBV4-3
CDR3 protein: ASSQDSPGGDSPLH

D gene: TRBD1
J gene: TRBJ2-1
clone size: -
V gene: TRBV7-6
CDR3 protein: ASSFTGQGINEQF

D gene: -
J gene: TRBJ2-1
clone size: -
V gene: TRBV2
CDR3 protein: ASSDRRKHEQF

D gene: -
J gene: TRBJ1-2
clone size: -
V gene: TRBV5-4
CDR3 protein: ASSLAGTPIPNYGYT

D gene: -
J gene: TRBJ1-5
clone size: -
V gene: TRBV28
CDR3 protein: ASSLSGIPQH

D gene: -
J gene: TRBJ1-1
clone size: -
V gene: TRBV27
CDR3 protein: ASRFLTGHTEAC

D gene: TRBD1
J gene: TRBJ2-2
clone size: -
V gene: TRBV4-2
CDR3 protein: ASSQSDRVVTGELF